Following are 22 T cell receptor beta chains from one sample sequenced in a study of T cells after yellow fever vaccination. In TCRdb, the 5' RACE reads were re-called with MiXCR into one record per CDR3 protein. Of a few hundred thousand distinct CDR3 sequences in the sample, roughly 10% were seen once. This sample comprised PBMCs, obtained on the day of the first yellow fever vaccination. All receptors derive from a man aged 18 to 30 who received the YFV17D yellow fever vaccine.

Ten or more counts support this clonotype. The CDR3 protein is CASRQGSTDTQYF. In DNA form, the CDR3 reads TGTGCCAGCAGGCAGGGCTCCACAGATACGCAGTATTTT. The chain combines TRBV6-6 with TRBJ2-3; a weak D match, TRBD1 (5 bases). V was clipped by 6 bases and J by 2 bases, with 9 bases between them. Germline V gene data show CDR1 as MNHNY and CDR2 as SVGAGI (reference sequence). This CDR3 is built from 13 residues.

This clonotype was observed many times. An end of the junction does not agree with germline; a read error may underlie this. The chain links TRBV5-1 to TRBJ2-1; D possibly corresponds to TRBD2 (7 bases). The length of the CDR3 is 16 residues. Germline CDR1 SGHRS, CDR2 YFSETQ. The CDR3 DNA follows: TGCGCCAGCAGGTTGGAAGGGGGGGCTGGTTACAATGAGCAGTTCTTC. It translates to CASRLEGGAGYNEQFF.

The V and J genes are TRBV15 and TRBJ2-1; D is unresolved. Trimming removed 1 base from V and 9 bases from J, with 13 bases in between. The CDR3 contains 14 residues. The V gene's germline CDR1 is LNHNV and CDR2 YYDKDF (reference sequence). The CDR3 DNA sequence: TGTGCCACCAGCAGAGGGTCAGATTGGCGTGAGCAGTTCTTC. It translates to CATSRGSDWREQFF.

This chain uses TRBV9 with TRBJ2-2, with no clear D. Trimming took off 5 bases at V and 7 bases at J, with 15 bases between the two ends. Germline V gene data show CDR1 as SGDLS and CDR2 as YYNGEE. The CDR3 runs 14 residues. CDR3 coding DNA: TGTGCCAGCAGGTTAGGGCCCTCGGGCGGGGAGCTGTTTTTT. The encoded protein is CASRLGPSGGELFF.

Here the CDR3 reads CASSPETAGPTDTQYF. The DNA of the CDR3 is TGTGCCAGCAGTCCCGAGACCGCGGGGCCCACAGATACGCAGTATTTT. V usage is TRBV12-3 or TRBV12-4 and J usage is TRBJ2-3, with TRBD2 as a possible D gene (6 bases). Trimming pared 5 bases from V and 2 bases from J, leaving 17 bases between. The CDR3 runs 16 residues.

This clonotype has ten or more counts. This chain links TRBV7-2 with TRBJ1-2, with 7 bases matching TRBD1. Germline CDR1 and CDR2: SGHTA and FQGNSA. J was trimmed by 7 bases and V by 9 bases; bases with no gene match: 14. This CDR3 contains 14 residues. In nucleotides, the CDR3 is TGTGCCAGTTCCCGACAGGGTGATGGTAGTGGCTACACCTTC. Translated, it gives CASSRQGDGSGYTF.

This chain joins TRBV15 and TRBJ2-5, with 8 positions matching TRBD1. V shed 5 bases and J 1 base; nucleotides not matched to a gene: 9. The CDR3 totals 16 residues. Germline V gives CDR1 LNHNV, CDR2 YYDKDF (reference sequence). CDR3 sequence reads: CATSGGTGGSQETQYF. As DNA, the CDR3 is TGTGCCACCAGCGGGGGAACAGGGGGTAGCCAAGAGACCCAGTACTTC.

A few counts support this clonotype. The chain couples TRBV18 to TRBJ1-1; 10 positions agree with TRBD1. The CDR3 contains 16 residues. The trim removed 4 bases at V and 0 bases at J, leaving 5 bases unmatched. Per germline, CDR1 KGHSH and CDR2 LQKENI. The CDR3 loop is CASSRDRGLVNTEAFF. The CDR3 DNA is TGTGCCAGCTCACGTGACAGGGGGCTGGTGAACACTGAAGCTTTCTTT.

This rearrangement joins TRBV28 to TRBJ2-2, with 10 nucleotides matching TRBD1. Germline V CDR1 and CDR2: MDHEN, SYDVKM. Trimming took 6 bases from V and 4 from J; bases not matched to a gene: 8. The CDR3 is made up of 16 amino acids. CDR3 amino acids: CASSRWGQGITGELFF. In DNA form, the CDR3 reads TGTGCCAGCAGCCGATGGGGACAGGGGATCACCGGGGAGCTGTTTTTT. The variable domain in full, with the rest retrieved from reference TRBV28 and TRBJ2-2, is DVKVTQSSRYLVKRTGEKVFLECVQDMDHENMFWYRQDPGLGLRLIYFSYDVKMKEKGDIPEGYSVSREKKERFSLILESASTNQTSMYLCASSRWGQGITGELFFGEGSRLTVL.

This clonotype was seen ten or more times. The gene calls are TRBV6-4 and TRBJ2-1, with TRBD2 matching 12 bases. Looked up from germline, CDR1 is MRHNA and CDR2 is SNTAGT. This CDR3 has 15 residues. V trimming: 6 bases; J trimming: 8 bases; junction bases outside the gene matches: 8. The CDR3 is CASSRTSGEGHEQFF. The CDR3 region has the DNA TGTGCCAGCAGCCGGACTAGCGGGGAGGGGCATGAGCAGTTCTTC.

This clonotype turned up a few times. The gene calls are TRBV25-1 and TRBJ1-1, with TRBD1 matching 8 bases. The CDR3 loop spans 14 amino acids. In germline, CDR1 is MGHDK, CDR2 SYGVNS. The ends lost 1 base at V and 4 bases at J; junction bases unmatched: 2. The CDR3 DNA follows: TGTGCCAGCAGTGAATCGACAGGGGCCACTGAAGCTTTCTTT. This codes for CASSESTGATEAFF.

This clonotype was picked up many times. The J gene is TRBJ1-2, the V gene TRBV9; the D is unclear. Trimming shortened V by 0 bases and J by 7 bases, and 7 bases separated the two germline ends. CDR1 and CDR2 from the germline V gene are SGDLS and YYNGEE. The CDR3 has 12 amino acids. CDR3 region: CASSVAGFGYTF. The CDR3, as DNA: TGTGCCAGCAGCGTAGCGGGGTTTGGCTACACCTTC.

This clonotype has more than one count but fewer than ten. The genes are TRBV12-3 or TRBV12-4 and TRBJ2-1; 10 bases align to TRBD2. Trimming removed 6 bases from V and 10 bases from J; junction bases left unmatched: 6. The CDR3 loop spans 13 amino acids. DNA of the CDR3: TGTGCCAGCAGCCGGGTAGCGGGGGGAGAGCAGTTCTTC. This sequence encodes CASSRVAGGEQFF.

At least ten counts were recorded for this clonotype. This sequence joins TRBV7-9 and TRBJ2-2; D ambiguous. CDR3 length equals 12 residues. V lost 5 bases to trimming and J lost 6 bases, with 7 bases between them. Germline values: CDR1 SEHNR, CDR2 FQNEAQ (reference sequence). The CDR3 DNA sequence: TGTGCCAGCAGCCCCCCGTCCGGGGAGCTGTTTTTT. Amino acid sequence: CASSPPSGELFF.

This sequence joins TRBV14 and TRBJ2-3; D not certain. The CDR3 sequence is 18 residues long. Germline V gene lookup returns CDR1 SGHDN and CDR2 FVKESK. Deletions cut 1 base from V and 4 bases from J, with 21 bases between. DNA for the CDR3: TGTGCCAGCAGCCAAGTTCCGGATGGAGCCATCAGTGCAGATACGCAGTATTTT. It encodes CASSQVPDGAISADTQYF.

The J gene is TRBJ2-5, the V gene TRBV6-1; D is ambiguous. The CDR3 length is 14 residues. The V gene's germline CDR1 is MNHNS and CDR2 SASEGT. Deletions cut 6 bases from V and 1 base from J, with 12 bases between. The CDR3 loop reads CASRWTFFQETQYF. Written as DNA, the CDR3 is TGTGCCAGCAGATGGACCTTCTTCCAAGAGACCCAGTACTTC.

This chain joins TRBV5-5 and TRBJ1-2; D remains ambiguous. This CDR3 is 15 amino acids long. The germline gives CDR1 SGHKS, CDR2 YYEKEE (reference sequence). Trimming removed 0 bases at V and 5 bases at J, with 14 bases between. The CDR3 sequence is CASSLGQTKEYGYTF. DNA of the CDR3: TGTGCCAGCAGCTTGGGACAAACTAAGGAGTATGGCTACACCTTC.

This clonotype was counted a few times. The V call is TRBV7-8, the J call TRBJ2-5; D possibly corresponds to TRBD1 (6 bases). The ends were cut back, 0 bases at V and 5 bases at J, with 13 bases in the middle. Germline V gene lookup returns CDR1 SGHVS and CDR2 FQNEAQ. There are 15 residues in the CDR3. The CDR3 bases are TGTGCCAGCAGCTTAGCGCACAGGGATGTGGAGACCCAGTACTTC. Translated: CASSLAHRDVETQYF.

CDR3 protein: CASSLRSPNTEAFF. Written as DNA, the CDR3 is TGTGCCAGCAGCTTGCGGTCTCCGAACACTGAAGCTTTCTTT. The genes are TRBV5-6 and TRBJ1-1; D remains ambiguous. CDR3 size: 14 residues. Trimming cost V 1 base and J 1 base, with 8 bases left between them. Germline V gene data show CDR1 as SGHDT and CDR2 as YYEEEE.

This clonotype was recorded a few times. The chain has TRBV7-9 and TRBJ1-5; D uncertain. V was pared by 1 base and J by 8 bases, with 9 bases between. The CDR3 extends over 13 amino acids. The germline V gene encodes CDR1 SEHNR and CDR2 FQNEAQ (reference sequence). CDR3 residues: CASSLGVLEPQHF. The CDR3 region has the DNA TGTGCCAGCAGCTTAGGGGTCCTGGAGCCCCAGCATTTT.

This clonotype was detected many times. The chain recombines TRBV18 with TRBJ2-3; D might be TRBD2 (6 bases). V shed 1 base and J shed 0 bases, with 8 bases lying between them. The CDR3 has 15 residues. Germline CDR1 KGHSH, CDR2 LQKENI. The CDR3 DNA reads TGTGCCAGCTCACCACGGGGGGTTAGCACAGATACGCAGTATTTT. It codes for CASSPRGVSTDTQYF.

This chain connects TRBV18 to TRBJ1-1, with D possibly TRBD1 on 6 matching bases. V was cut by 6 bases and J by 1 base, with 15 bases left in between. This CDR3 has 15 amino acids. Germline V gives CDR1 KGHSH, CDR2 LQKENI. The CDR3 sequence is CASSLRTVQNTEAFF. The DNA for the CDR3 is TGTGCCAGCTCGCTTCGGACAGTTCAGAACACTGAAGCTTTCTTT.